The T cell receptor beta chain under discussion was sequenced for a study of cytotoxic CD8 clonotypes in ibrutinib-treated CLL. Germline CDR1 and CDR2: SGHTA and FQGTGA. V shed 0 bases and J shed 6 bases, with 9 bases lying between them. CDR3 size: 14 residues. Assay: immunoSEQ multiplex PCR; the TCRdb copy retains only in-frame clones and omits some. The profile shows fewer than 90,000 clones, about 86% of them singletons. The source was PBMCs, collected before ibrutinib treatment. The V gene is TRBV7-3, the J gene TRBJ2-1, with D perhaps matching TRBD1 or TRBD2 (5 bases each). This TCR was sampled from a human donor with chronic lymphocytic leukemia. In DNA, the CDR3 is TGTGCCAGCAGCTTAACGGGACCCGGCAATGAGCAGTTCTTC. Protein: CASSLTGPGNEQFF.